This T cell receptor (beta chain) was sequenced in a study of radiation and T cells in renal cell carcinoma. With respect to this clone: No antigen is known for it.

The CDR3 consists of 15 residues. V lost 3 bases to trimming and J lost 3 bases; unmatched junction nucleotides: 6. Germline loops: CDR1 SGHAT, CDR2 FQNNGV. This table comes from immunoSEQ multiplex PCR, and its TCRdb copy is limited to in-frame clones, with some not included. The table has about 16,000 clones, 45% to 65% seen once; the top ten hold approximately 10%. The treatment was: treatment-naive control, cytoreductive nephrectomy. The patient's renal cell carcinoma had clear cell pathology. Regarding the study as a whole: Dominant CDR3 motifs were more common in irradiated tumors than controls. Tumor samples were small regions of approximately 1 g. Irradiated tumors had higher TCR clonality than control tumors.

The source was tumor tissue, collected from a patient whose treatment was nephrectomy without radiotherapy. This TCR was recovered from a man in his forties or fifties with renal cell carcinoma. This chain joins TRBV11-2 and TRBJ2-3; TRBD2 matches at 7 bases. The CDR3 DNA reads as TGTGCCAGCAGCTTCACGGGGGGAGTTACAGATACGCAGTATTTT. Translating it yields CASSFTGGVTDTQYF.